The 14 T cell receptor beta chains in this list originate from one sample, sequenced in a study of T cell responses to AZD1222 COVID-19 vaccine. TCRdb's copy holds only in-frame clones and misses some; the assay was immunoSEQ multiplex PCR. The table has around 140,000 clones, 90% seen once. The sample was peripheral blood, taken 28 days after the second AZD1222 dose. These receptors were taken from an adult who received the AZD1222 COVID-19 vaccine.

This chain joins TRBV27 and TRBJ1-2; D not resolved. The germline V and J ends were trimmed by 2 bases and 5 bases, with 12 bases remaining between them. Germline values: CDR1 MNHEY, CDR2 SMNVEV (reference sequence). The CDR3 has 14 residues. The CDR3 nucleotides are TGTGCCAGCAGTTTAGAGGGCCGCGGTTATGGCTACACCTTC. Amino acids: CASSLEGRGYGYTF.

V gene TRBV7-2 combines with J gene TRBJ1-3; D possibly corresponds to TRBD1 (6 bases). This CDR3 region has 15 residues. V lost 5 bases and J lost 2, with 13 bases in between. The V gene's germline CDR1 is SGHTA and CDR2 FQGNSA. The CDR3 DNA follows: TGTGCCAGCAGCCCCTTCAGGGGCCCTGGAAACACCATATATTTT. It specifies CASSPFRGPGNTIYF. Together with reference TRBV7-2 and TRBJ1-3, the CDR3 gives the full variable domain: GAGVSQSPSNKVTEKGKDVELRCDPISGHTALYWYRQSLGQGLEFLIYFQGNSAPDKSGLPSDRFSAERTGGSVSTLTIQRTQQEDSAVYLCASSPFRGPGNTIYFGEGSWLTVV.

The chain links TRBV21-1 to TRBJ1-5. TRBV21-1 is marked as a pseudogene. This CDR3 is 22 amino acids long. The CDR3 DNA reads TGTGCCAGCAGCAAAGATACGAGGACCGAGAGGGGCGCAGGTATTGTCGATCAGCCCCAGCATTTT. Its protein is CASSKDTRTERGAGIVDQPQHF.

This chain connects TRBV7-8 to TRBJ1-1; 9 bases are a match to TRBD1. This CDR3 has 15 amino acids. The J segment lost 1 base and the V segment lost 4 bases, leaving 4 bases of the junction unmatched. Germline assignment: CDR1 SGHVS and CDR2 FQNEAQ. Written as DNA, the CDR3 is TGTGCCAGCAGCTGGGGACAGGGACCGAACACTGAAGCTTTCTTT. It yields the protein CASSWGQGPNTEAFF.

This sequence joins TRBV23-1 and TRBJ1-2, with D possibly matching TRBD1 (5 bases). TRBV23-1 is recorded as an ORF, its role being uncertain. Trimming cost V 4 bases and J 2 bases, with 26 bases left between them. The CDR3 spans 19 residues. The CDR3 DNA is TGCGCCAGCAGTCTGGCCGAAACGGGCCAAGGGGACGACAACTATGGCTACACCTTC. This translates into CASSLAETGQGDDNYGYTF.

The chain has TRBV11-3 and TRBJ2-3; D possibly corresponds to TRBD2 (6 bases). V was shortened by 4 bases and J by 7 bases, with 15 bases between the two germline ends. Germline CDR1 is SGHNT and CDR2 is YENEEA. The CDR3 covers 14 residues. In nucleotides, the CDR3 is TGTGCCAGCAGCTCGGGCGGGGATAGGCATACGCAGTATTTT. It yields the protein CASSSGGDRHTQYF.

The V and J genes are TRBV3-1 (or the pseudogene TRBV3-2) and TRBJ2-7; D possibly uses TRBD1 or TRBD2 (5 bases each). Deletions cut 5 bases from V and 2 bases from J, with 7 bases between. The CDR3 covers 12 residues. Germline CDR1 LGHDT, CDR2 YNNKEL (reference sequence). The CDR3 here is CASSEGPYEQYF. The CDR3 coding sequence is TGTGCCAGCAGCGAGGGGCCCTACGAGCAGTACTTC.

The chain recombines TRBV7-8 with TRBJ2-1, with D perhaps matching TRBD2 (6 bases). Germline loops: CDR1 SGHVS, CDR2 FQNEAQ. V was cut by 4 bases and J by 9 bases, with 19 bases left in between. This CDR3 contains 15 residues. This chain's CDR3 is CASSSTTGLTREQFF. In DNA form, the CDR3 reads TGTGCCAGCAGCTCGACCACGGGACTTACCCGTGAGCAGTTCTTC.

The gene calls are TRBV18 and TRBJ1-2; D remains unclear. V was trimmed by 5 bases and J by 7 bases, leaving 11 bases between them. This CDR3 has 12 residues. Germline V gene sequence: CDR1 KGHSH, CDR2 LQKENI. The CDR3 DNA follows: TGTGCCAGCTCAAGCCCTCGGGGTGGCTACACCTTC. This translates into CASSSPRGGYTF.

CDR3 loop: CASSPLGRQPQHF. The CDR3 DNA is TGTGCCAGCAGCCCCTTGGGACGGCAGCCCCAGCATTTT. The chain recombines TRBV3-1 (or the pseudogene TRBV3-2) with TRBJ1-5; possibly TRBD1 for D (5 bases). Trimming stripped 4 bases from V and 7 bases from J, with 11 bases between. The germline gives CDR1 LGHDT, CDR2 YNNKEL (reference sequence). CDR3 length equals 13 residues.

The chain couples TRBV28 to TRBJ2-1, with TRBD1 matching 9 bases. J lost 5 bases, V lost 6 bases, and 11 bases had no gene match. The CDR3 has 16 amino acids. Germline values: CDR1 MDHEN, CDR2 SYDVKM. DNA of the CDR3: TGTGCCAGCAGCCCGAGCCCGGGACAGGGAAACAATGAGCAGTTCTTC. It translates to CASSPSPGQGNNEQFF.

The chain carries TRBV24-1 and TRBJ1-2; the D is unclear. V lost 5 bases and J lost 5, with 5 bases in between. The CDR3 contains 11 residues. In germline, CDR1 is KGHDR, CDR2 SFDVKD. This chain's CDR3 is CATSAGYGYTF. CDR3 DNA sequence: TGTGCCACCAGTGCTGGGTATGGCTACACCTTC.

The chain joins TRBV6-5 to TRBJ2-5; D is ambiguous. This CDR3 is built from 13 residues. V was trimmed by 4 bases and J by 3 bases, leaving 9 bases between them. Germline V gene lookup returns CDR1 MNHEY and CDR2 SVGAGI. The CDR3 DNA reads as TGTGCCAGCAGTTCCTTAGGGAAAGAGACCCAGTACTTC. This encodes CASSSLGKETQYF.

J is TRBJ1-2 and V is TRBV7-9; possible D gene TRBD1, 6 bases. V was shortened by 8 bases and J by 5 bases, with 21 bases between the two germline ends. CDR1 and CDR2 from the germline V gene are SEHNR and FQNEAQ (reference sequence). This CDR3 region has 15 residues. The CDR3: CASVGRRGIGYGYTF. The CDR3 nucleotides read TGTGCCAGCGTCGGTCGGAGGGGGATAGGATATGGCTACACCTTC.